This T cell receptor beta chain was obtained from a study of control samples from healthy donors and cancer patients. The CDR3 spans 13 residues. The V end was cut by 2 bases, the J end by 7 bases, with 14 bases between. Germline CDR1 reads GTSNPN; CDR2 reads SVGIG (reference sequence). Assay: immunoSEQ multiplex PCR; the TCRdb copy retains only in-frame clones and omits some. The sample lists about 82,000 clones, roughly 90% seen once, with approximately 7% in the top ten. This receptor was taken from a man aged 45-65 years in good health. Sequencing was performed on blood. The rearrangement uses TRBV30 and TRBJ1-2; D is ambiguous. The CDR3 is CAWSRPQRRGYTF. CDR3 in DNA: TGTGCCTGGAGTAGGCCCCAGCGGCGTGGCTACACCTTC.